Listed below are T cell receptor beta chains from one sample, sequenced in a study of blood T cells in healthy people across ages. TCRdb ran MiXCR on the 5' RACE reads and lists one entry per CDR3 protein. The sample shows hundreds of thousands of distinct CDR3 sequences, about 32% of them seen only once. The material sequenced was blood. Source of these receptors: a woman of 80 years or more in good health. The CDR3 runs from the conserved cysteine through the conserved F or W. The order of the fields is V gene, D gene, clone size, J gene, CDR3 protein, CDR3 DNA. The D gene is left open where the match is weak. Size tells how often a clone was seen (once, few, many) or the class of an expanded clone, and some rows leave it out.

v_call: TRBV11-2
d_call: TRBD1
clone_size: many
j_call: TRBJ2-7
cdr3_aa: CASSLAGTGPYEQYF
cdr3_nt: TGTGCCAGCAGCTTAGCCGGGACAGGGCCCTACGAGCAGTACTTC

v_call: TRBV5-5
d_call: TRBD1
clone_size: .
j_call: TRBJ1-2
cdr3_aa: CASSPSTGTGVYGYTF
cdr3_nt: TGTGCCAGCAGCCCATCTACCGGGACAGGTGTCTATGGTTACACCTTC

v_call: TRBV6-1
d_call: TRBD2
clone_size: many
j_call: TRBJ2-3
cdr3_aa: CASSLYKGQRTSGYTDTQYF
cdr3_nt: TGTGCCAGCAGTCTTTACAAAGGACAAAGGACTAGCGGATACACAGATACGCAGTATTTT

v_call: TRBV10-3
d_call: .
clone_size: many
j_call: TRBJ2-5
cdr3_aa: CAIGQSKQETQYF
cdr3_nt: TGTGCCATCGGACAGTCTAAGCAAGAGACCCAGTACTTC

v_call: TRBV7-8
d_call: TRBD2
clone_size: .
j_call: TRBJ2-3
cdr3_aa: CASSGLAGQSTDAQYF
cdr3_nt: TGTGCCAGCAGCGGGCTAGCGGGGCAGAGCACAGATGCGCAGTATTTT

v_call: TRBV7-2
d_call: .
clone_size: many
j_call: TRBJ2-1
cdr3_aa: CASSLGPPGVYEQFF
cdr3_nt: TGTGCCAGCAGCTTAGGGCCCCCGGGGGTCTATGAGCAGTTCTTC

v_call: TRBV6-1
d_call: TRBD1
clone_size: few
j_call: TRBJ1-4
cdr3_aa: CASSRGQGSATNEKLFF
cdr3_nt: TGTGCCAGCAGTAGGGGACAGGGGTCGGCAACTAATGAAAAACTGTTTTTT

v_call: TRBV20-1
d_call: .
clone_size: .
j_call: TRBJ2-1
cdr3_aa: CSARPGRPVNEQFF
cdr3_nt: TGCAGTGCTAGACCGGGACGGCCGGTCAATGAGCAGTTCTTC

v_call: TRBV5-1
d_call: TRBD1
clone_size: few
j_call: TRBJ1-2
cdr3_aa: CASSRTGTEVYGYTF
cdr3_nt: TGCGCCAGCAGCCGCACCGGGACAGAAGTCTATGGCTACACCTTC

v_call: TRBV7-2
d_call: .
clone_size: .
j_call: TRBJ2-3
cdr3_aa: CASSLGRRGDTQYF
cdr3_nt: TGTGCCAGCAGCTTAGGGAGACGTGGGGATACGCAGTATTTT

v_call: TRBV20-1
d_call: .
clone_size: few
j_call: TRBJ2-5
cdr3_aa: CSARGYRERETQYF
cdr3_nt: TGCAGTGCTAGGGGATACAGGGAACGGGAGACCCAGTACTTC

v_call: TRBV6-5
d_call: .
clone_size: many
j_call: TRBJ2-1
cdr3_aa: CASNPTGAAYNEQFF
cdr3_nt: TGTGCCAGCAACCCTACCGGGGCGGCATACAATGAGCAGTTCTTC

v_call: TRBV28
d_call: TRBD1
clone_size: many
j_call: TRBJ1-2
cdr3_aa: CASSPLQGASGYTF
cdr3_nt: TGTGCCAGCAGTCCCCTACAGGGGGCAAGTGGCTACACCTTC

v_call: TRBV20-1
d_call: .
clone_size: .
j_call: TRBJ2-1
cdr3_aa: CSARVGGFSYNEQFF
cdr3_nt: TGCAGTGCTAGAGTCGGCGGGTTCTCCTACAATGAGCAGTTCTTC

v_call: TRBV7-2
d_call: TRBD2
clone_size: .
j_call: TRBJ2-7
cdr3_aa: CASSLEPGLAAYEQYF
cdr3_nt: TGTGCCAGCAGCTTAGAACCGGGACTAGCGGCTTACGAGCAGTACTTC

v_call: TRBV9
d_call: .
clone_size: many
j_call: TRBJ2-7
cdr3_aa: CASSVLGSSSYEQYF
cdr3_nt: TGTGCCAGCAGCGTTCTGGGTTCGAGCTCCTACGAGCAGTACTTC

v_call: TRBV20-1
d_call: TRBD2
clone_size: many
j_call: TRBJ2-5
cdr3_aa: CSASLAGRGETQYF
cdr3_nt: TGCAGTGCTAGCCTAGCGGGGCGAGGGGAGACCCAGTACTTC

v_call: TRBV7-2
d_call: .
clone_size: .
j_call: TRBJ1-1
cdr3_aa: CASRTDDTEAFF
cdr3_nt: TGTGCCAGCAGAACTGATGACACTGAAGCTTTCTTT